This T cell receptor (beta chain) was retrieved from a study of shared clonotypes between healthy human individuals. Study-wide background: A donor's plate count was three for CD4 naive and three for CD4 memory; CD8 naive had two and CD8 memory one.

Donors had no recently reported acute infections or vaccinations and were HIV-negative. A word on this clone: What it binds is unknown.

The repertoire was sequenced with immunoSEQ multiplex PCR; TCRdb's copy has only in-frame clones and lacks some. The sample comprises 300,000 to 400,000 clones, over 70% of which are singletons, and roughly a tenth rests with the top ten. Germline V gene data show CDR1 as SGHRS and CDR2 as YFSETQ. The V end was cut by 0 bases, the J end by 0 bases, with 9 bases between. The CDR3 has 16 residues. General study results and limits: Blood was the sole source, and tissue repertoires probably differ. Memory subsets had estimated richness that was generally smaller than that of naive subsets.

Material: memory CD4+ T cells sorted from blood. As to subset: CD45RA-negative fraction. The V call is TRBV5-1, the J call TRBJ2-2; no clear D. This TCR came from a man aged 25 to 45 in good health. The CDR3, as DNA: TGCGCCAGCAGCTTGGTAAGCGTCGCGAACACCGGGGAGCTGTTTTTT. Translation gives CASSLVSVANTGELFF.